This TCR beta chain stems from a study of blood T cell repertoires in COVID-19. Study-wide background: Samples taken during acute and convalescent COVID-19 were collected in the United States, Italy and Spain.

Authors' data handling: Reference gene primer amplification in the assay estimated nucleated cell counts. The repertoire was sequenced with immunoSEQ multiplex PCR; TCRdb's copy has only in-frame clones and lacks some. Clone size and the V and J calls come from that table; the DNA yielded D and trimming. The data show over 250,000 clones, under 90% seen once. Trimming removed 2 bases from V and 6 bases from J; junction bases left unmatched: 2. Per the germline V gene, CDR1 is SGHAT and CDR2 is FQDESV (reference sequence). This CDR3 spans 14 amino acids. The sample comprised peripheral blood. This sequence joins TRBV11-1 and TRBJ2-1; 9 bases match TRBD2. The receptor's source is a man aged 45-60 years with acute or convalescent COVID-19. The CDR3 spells CASSLRRGGNEQFF. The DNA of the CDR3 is TGTGCCAGCAGCTTACGGCGGGGGGGCAATGAGCAGTTCTTC. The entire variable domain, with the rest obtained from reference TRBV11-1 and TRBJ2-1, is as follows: EAEVAQSPRYKITEKSQAVAFWCDPISGHATLYWYRQILGQGPELLVQFQDESVVDDSQLPKDRFSAERLKGVDSTLKIQPAELGDSAMYLCASSLRRGGNEQFFGPGTRLTVL.